The sequence of this TCR beta chain was determined in a study of blood T cell repertoires in COVID-19. Study-wide context: Sources were T cells, B-cell-depleted T cells, or PBMCs; the material itself was cDNA or gDNA.

The repertoire was sequenced with immunoSEQ multiplex PCR; TCRdb's copy has only in-frame clones and lacks some. The sample contains a few hundred thousand clones, about 90% of which appear only once. Source material: peripheral blood. The TCR comes from a man aged 60 to 69 with acute or convalescent COVID-19.

Written as DNA, the CDR3 is TGTGCCAGCAGTGGACTAGCGGGAGATTGGAGGGATGAGCAGTTCTTC. As protein: CASSGLAGDWRDEQFF. The chain uses TRBV27 and TRBJ2-1; 13 bases agree with TRBD2. The CDR3 loop spans 16 amino acids. Germline-derived CDR1 and CDR2 are MNHEY and SMNVEV (reference sequence). Trimming at V came to 5 bases and at J to 8 bases, leaving 9 bases not matched to a gene.